Listed below are T cell receptor beta chains from one sample, sequenced in a study of blood T cell repertoires in COVID-19. The repertoire was sequenced with immunoSEQ multiplex PCR; TCRdb's copy has only in-frame clones and lacks some. The sample holds tens of thousands of clones, 85% to 90% seen once. Sequencing was carried out using peripheral blood. Receptors were obtained from a human donor in a cohort sampled during active COVID-19. Both conserved end residues are part of each CDR3. D genes are given only for firm matches. Some rows have no size entry. The others give once, few or many, or a class for an expanded clone.

J gene: TRBJ1-2; clone size: few; V gene: TRBV7-2; D gene: TRBD1; CDR3 protein: CASSLPDRGHNGYTF; CDR3 DNA: TGTGCCAGCAGCTTGCCCGACAGGGGGCATAATGGCTACACCTTC
J gene: TRBJ1-5; clone size: once; V gene: TRBV28; D gene: -; CDR3 protein: CASSVTGWNQPQHF; CDR3 DNA: TGTGCCAGCAGTGTCACAGGGTGGAATCAGCCCCAGCATTTT
J gene: TRBJ1-5; clone size: once; V gene: TRBV12-3/TRBV12-4; D gene: -; CDR3 protein: CASSRGNQPQHF; CDR3 DNA: TGTGCCAGCTCCCGGGGCAATCAGCCCCAGCATTTT
J gene: TRBJ1-2; clone size: -; V gene: TRBV9; D gene: -; CDR3 protein: CASSAGHSNYGYTF; CDR3 DNA: TGTGCCAGCAGCGCAGGACATTCTAACTATGGCTACACCTTC
J gene: TRBJ1-1; clone size: -; V gene: TRBV28; D gene: -; CDR3 protein: CASRGEGTNTEAFF; CDR3 DNA: TGTGCCAGCAGGGGGGAGGGGACGAACACTGAAGCTTTCTTT
J gene: TRBJ2-1; clone size: -; V gene: TRBV10-2; D gene: -; CDR3 protein: CASSETSLSGNEQFF; CDR3 DNA: TGCGCCAGCAGTGAGACCTCACTTTCCGGCAATGAGCAGTTCTTC
J gene: TRBJ2-7; clone size: few; V gene: TRBV5-4; D gene: -; CDR3 protein: CASSLVGRDTYEQYF; CDR3 DNA: TGTGCCAGCAGCTTGGTGGGGAGGGACACCTACGAGCAGTACTTC
J gene: TRBJ2-1; clone size: few; V gene: TRBV7-3; D gene: -; CDR3 protein: CASSSSGPGNEQFF; CDR3 DNA: TGTGCCAGCAGCTCGAGCGGACCCGGCAATGAGCAGTTCTTC
J gene: TRBJ2-7; clone size: -; V gene: TRBV28; D gene: -; CDR3 protein: CASSPQVYEQYF; CDR3 DNA: TGTGCCAGCAGTCCCCAGGTCTACGAGCAGTACTTC
J gene: TRBJ2-5; clone size: -; V gene: TRBV3-1/TRBV3-2; D gene: -; CDR3 protein: CASSQDVREETQYF; CDR3 DNA: TGTGCCAGCAGCCAAGACGTCAGGGAAGAGACCCAGTACTTC
J gene: TRBJ2-7; clone size: once; V gene: TRBV25-1; D gene: TRBD2; CDR3 protein: CASSSRLAGHYEQYF; CDR3 DNA: TGTGCCAGCAGTTCTCGACTAGCGGGTCACTACGAGCAGTACTTC
J gene: TRBJ2-7; clone size: -; V gene: TRBV23-1; D gene: -; CDR3 protein: CASSQSRRGKLNDEQYF; CDR3 DNA: TGCGCCAGCAGTCAATCGAGGCGGGGAAAGTTAAATGACGAGCAGTACTTC
J gene: TRBJ2-7; clone size: -; V gene: TRBV7-2; D gene: TRBD2; CDR3 protein: CASSSRGSSGGKTYEQYF; CDR3 DNA: TGTGCCAGCAGCTCCAGGGGTAGTAGCGGGGGGAAAACCTACGAGCAGTACTTC
J gene: TRBJ1-2; clone size: -; V gene: TRBV4-3; D gene: -; CDR3 protein: CASSQDLLYQGGYTF; CDR3 DNA: TGCGCCAGCAGCCAAGATCTCCTTTATCAGGGTGGCTACACCTTC
J gene: TRBJ2-3; clone size: -; V gene: TRBV19; D gene: TRBD2; CDR3 protein: CASRTSGSGTDTQYF; CDR3 DNA: TGTGCCAGTAGGACTAGCGGGAGCGGCACAGATACGCAGTATTTT
J gene: TRBJ1-5; clone size: -; V gene: TRBV28; D gene: TRBD1; CDR3 protein: CASSADRDSQFWPQHF; CDR3 DNA: TGTGCCAGCAGTGCGGACAGGGATTCCCAGTTTTGGCCCCAGCATTTT
J gene: TRBJ1-4; clone size: -; V gene: TRBV19; D gene: TRBD1; CDR3 protein: CASSSGTANEKLFF; CDR3 DNA: TGTGCCAGTAGCTCCGGGACAGCGAATGAAAAACTGTTTTTT
J gene: TRBJ1-2; clone size: -; V gene: TRBV9; D gene: -; CDR3 protein: CASSPGELNYGYTF; CDR3 DNA: TGTGCCAGCAGCCCGGGGGAGCTTAACTATGGCTACACCTTC
J gene: TRBJ2-5; clone size: -; V gene: TRBV4-1; D gene: TRBD2; CDR3 protein: CASSQASGRFQETQYF; CDR3 DNA: TGCGCCAGCAGCCAGGCTAGCGGGAGGTTCCAAGAGACCCAGTACTTC
J gene: TRBJ2-7; clone size: -; V gene: TRBV5-1; D gene: TRBD1; CDR3 protein: CATKTGQGSEQYF; CDR3 DNA: TGCGCCACTAAAACGGGACAGGGGAGCGAGCAGTACTTC
J gene: TRBJ1-5; clone size: few; V gene: TRBV4-1; D gene: TRBD1; CDR3 protein: CASSQDNGQGYQPQHF; CDR3 DNA: TGCGCCAGCAGCCAAGATAACGGACAGGGATATCAGCCCCAGCATTTT
J gene: TRBJ2-7; clone size: -; V gene: TRBV6-2/TRBV6-3; D gene: -; CDR3 protein: CASSYFPGSGDEQYF; CDR3 DNA: TGTGCCAGCAGTTACTTCCCTGGGAGTGGGGACGAGCAGTACTTC
J gene: TRBJ2-1; clone size: once; V gene: TRBV30; D gene: TRBD1; CDR3 protein: CAWSVQRGQSPNEQFF; CDR3 DNA: TGTGCCTGGAGTGTACAGAGGGGACAGAGTCCCAATGAGCAGTTCTTC
J gene: TRBJ2-6; clone size: once; V gene: TRBV19; D gene: -; CDR3 protein: CASSIRGALQSSGANVLTF; CDR3 DNA: TGTGCCAGTAGTATCAGGGGGGCATTACAGAGCTCTGGGGCCAACGTCCTGACTTTC
J gene: TRBJ2-5; clone size: -; V gene: TRBV3-1/TRBV3-2; D gene: TRBD2; CDR3 protein: CASSQPGLAGDSETQYF; CDR3 DNA: TGTGCCAGCAGCCAACCCGGACTAGCGGGGGACTCGGAGACCCAGTACTTC
J gene: TRBJ1-5; clone size: -; V gene: TRBV19; D gene: -; CDR3 protein: CASKTKGNQPQHF; CDR3 DNA: TGTGCCAGTAAGACGAAGGGGAATCAGCCCCAGCATTTT
J gene: TRBJ1-2; clone size: -; V gene: TRBV6-6; D gene: -; CDR3 protein: CASSFGDRQRNYGYTF; CDR3 DNA: TGTGCCAGCAGTTTCGGCGATCGACAACGTAACTATGGCTACACCTTC
J gene: TRBJ1-2; clone size: -; V gene: TRBV6-2/TRBV6-3; D gene: -; CDR3 protein: CASSYSSVSGGYGYTF; CDR3 DNA: TGTGCCAGCAGTTACTCGAGCGTCAGTGGGGGGTATGGCTACACCTTC
J gene: TRBJ2-5; clone size: -; V gene: TRBV6-2/TRBV6-3; D gene: TRBD2; CDR3 protein: CASSAGRLGGAQETQYF; CDR3 DNA: TGTGCCAGCAGTGCTGGCAGGCTCGGGGGGGCCCAAGAGACCCAGTACTTC
J gene: TRBJ1-5; clone size: few; V gene: TRBV7-8; D gene: TRBD1; CDR3 protein: CASSARQGEAVNQPQHF; CDR3 DNA: TGTGCCAGCAGCGCAAGACAGGGGGAGGCCGTCAATCAGCCCCAGCATTTT
J gene: TRBJ2-1; clone size: -; V gene: TRBV5-5; D gene: TRBD1; CDR3 protein: CASSLGFPGQGFGNEQFF; CDR3 DNA: TGTGCCAGCAGCTTGGGATTTCCGGGACAGGGGTTCGGCAATGAGCAGTTCTTC
J gene: TRBJ1-1; clone size: -; V gene: TRBV5-8; D gene: TRBD1; CDR3 protein: CASSLGTGVGTEAFF; CDR3 DNA: TGTGCCAGCAGCTTAGGGACAGGCGTGGGCACTGAAGCTTTCTTT